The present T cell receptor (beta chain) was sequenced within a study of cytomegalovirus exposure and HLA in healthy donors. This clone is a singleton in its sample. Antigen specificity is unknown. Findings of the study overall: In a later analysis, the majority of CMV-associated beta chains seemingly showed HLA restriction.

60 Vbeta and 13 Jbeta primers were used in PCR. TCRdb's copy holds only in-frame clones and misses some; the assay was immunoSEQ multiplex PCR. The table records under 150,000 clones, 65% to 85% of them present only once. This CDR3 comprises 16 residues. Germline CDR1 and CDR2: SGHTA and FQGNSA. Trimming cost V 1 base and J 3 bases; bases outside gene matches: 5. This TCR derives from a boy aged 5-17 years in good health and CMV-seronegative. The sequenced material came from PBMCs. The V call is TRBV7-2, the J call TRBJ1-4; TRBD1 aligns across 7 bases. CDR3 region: CASSLEWGQSNEKLFF. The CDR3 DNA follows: TGTGCCAGCAGCTTAGAGTGGGGACAGTCTAATGAAAAACTGTTTTTT.